This T cell receptor (beta chain) was found in a study of T-cell memory formation after mild COVID-19. For the study at large: Clusters were largely donor specific. General observations from the study: Pre-infection memory showed some responding clones, and this suggested that cross-reactive memory joined. CD4+ contracting clones were found mainly in CM and EM, and CD8+ ones in EMRA. Clonal second-wave expansions that peaked on day 37 had unconfirmed SARS-CoV-2 specificity.

In TCRdb, the 5' RACE reads were re-called with MiXCR into one record per CDR3 protein. This sample has 250,000 to 300,000 distinct CDR3 sequences, with roughly 15% found just once. The CDR3 extends over 18 amino acids. V was clipped by 6 bases and J by 4 bases; unmatched bases: 12. Germline V gene data show CDR1 as SGHNT and CDR2 as YYREEE (reference sequence). Comment on this clonotype: Antigen unknown.

The TCR comes from a man between 18 and 35 years old who had mild COVID-19 (a few samples of this study predate the infection). Cell type and time point are not known. The sequencing sample was made of PBMCs or a T cell subset sorted from them (not recorded which). The chain employs TRBV5-4 and TRBJ2-1; 14 bases match TRBD2. The CDR3 nucleotides are TGTGCCAGCACCACGGGACTAGCGGGGGCCTCAGGGTACAATGAGCAGTTCTTC. This translates into CASTTGLAGASGYNEQFF.